This TCR beta chain was sequenced for a study of cytomegalovirus exposure and HLA in healthy donors. Study conclusions and caveats: A later look showed TCR association rates differing by HLA locus, highest for DRB1 and lowest for HLA-C.

Primers: 60 Vbeta forward and 13 Jbeta reverse. Method: immunoSEQ multiplex PCR; TCRdb's copy keeps in-frame clones and lacks some. The sample carries hundreds of thousands of clones, approximately 70% recorded once. In the case of this clone: As yet, its antigen is unknown.

This CDR3 spans 13 amino acids. Germline V gene lookup returns CDR1 SGHKS and CDR2 YYEKEE (reference sequence). V lost 1 base, J lost 1 base, and 5 bases lay in between. This chain links TRBV5-5 with TRBJ1-1; D gene uncertain. The sequenced sample consisted of PBMCs. The origin of this receptor is a woman aged 25-40 years in good health and CMV-seronegative. This CDR3 is CASSLYSNTEAFF. As DNA, the CDR3 is TGTGCCAGCAGCTTGTATTCGAACACTGAAGCTTTCTTT.